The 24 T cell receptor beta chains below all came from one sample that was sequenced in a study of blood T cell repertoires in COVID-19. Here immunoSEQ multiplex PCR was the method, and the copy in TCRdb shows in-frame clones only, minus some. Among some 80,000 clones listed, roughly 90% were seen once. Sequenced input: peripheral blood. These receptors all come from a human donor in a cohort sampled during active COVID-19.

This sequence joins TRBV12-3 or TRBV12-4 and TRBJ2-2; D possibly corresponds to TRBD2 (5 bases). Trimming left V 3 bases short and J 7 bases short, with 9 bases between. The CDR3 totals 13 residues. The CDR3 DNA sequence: TGTGCCAGCAGTTTGAGGGTTGGCGGGGAGCTGTTTTTT. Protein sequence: CASSLRVGGELFF.

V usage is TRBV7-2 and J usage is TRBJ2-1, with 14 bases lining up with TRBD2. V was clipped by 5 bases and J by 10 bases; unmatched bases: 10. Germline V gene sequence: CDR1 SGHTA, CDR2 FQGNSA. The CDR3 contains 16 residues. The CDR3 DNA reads TGTGCCAGCAGCCAAAACGGACTAGCGGGGGGTGGAGAGCAGTTCTTC. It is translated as CASSQNGLAGGGEQFF.

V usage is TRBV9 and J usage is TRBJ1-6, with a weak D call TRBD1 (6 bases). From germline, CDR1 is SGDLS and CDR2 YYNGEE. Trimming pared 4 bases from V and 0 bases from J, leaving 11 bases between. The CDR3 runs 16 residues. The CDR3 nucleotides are TGTGCCAGCAGCCCAGACAGGAGCTCCTATAATTCACCCCTCCACTTT. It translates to CASSPDRSSYNSPLHF.

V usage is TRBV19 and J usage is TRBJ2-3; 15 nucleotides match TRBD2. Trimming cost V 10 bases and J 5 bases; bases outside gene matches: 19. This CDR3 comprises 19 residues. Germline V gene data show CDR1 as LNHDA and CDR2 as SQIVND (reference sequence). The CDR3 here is CATTPPGTSGRRKRDTQYF. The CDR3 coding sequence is TGTGCCACCACCCCTCCCGGGACTAGCGGGAGGCGGAAAAGAGATACGCAGTATTTT.

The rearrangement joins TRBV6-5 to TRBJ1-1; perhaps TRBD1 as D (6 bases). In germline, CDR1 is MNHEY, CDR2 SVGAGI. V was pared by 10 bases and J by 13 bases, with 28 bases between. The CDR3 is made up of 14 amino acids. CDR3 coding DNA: TGTGCCACTACGGGGGGGGACACAAGGAGGAGAGTTTTCTTT. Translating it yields CATTGGDTRRRVFF.

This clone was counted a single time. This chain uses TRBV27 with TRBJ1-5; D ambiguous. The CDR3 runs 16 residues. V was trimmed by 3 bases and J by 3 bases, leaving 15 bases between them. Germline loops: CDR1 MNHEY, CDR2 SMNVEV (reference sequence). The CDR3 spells CASSLRLPDLNQPQHF. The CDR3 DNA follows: TGTGCCAGCAGTTTGAGGTTGCCAGACCTCAATCAGCCCCAGCATTTT.

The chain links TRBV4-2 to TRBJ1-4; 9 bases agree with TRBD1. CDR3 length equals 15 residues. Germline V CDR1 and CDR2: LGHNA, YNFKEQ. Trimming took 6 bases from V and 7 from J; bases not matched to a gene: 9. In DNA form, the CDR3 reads TGTGCCAGCAGAACCGAACAGGGGGCCAGTGAAAAACTGTTTTTT. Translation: CASRTEQGASEKLFF.

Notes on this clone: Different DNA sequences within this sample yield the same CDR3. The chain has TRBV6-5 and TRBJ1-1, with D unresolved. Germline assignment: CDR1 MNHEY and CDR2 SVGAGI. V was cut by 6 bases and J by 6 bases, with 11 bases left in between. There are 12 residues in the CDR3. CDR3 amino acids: CASSPRGSEAFF. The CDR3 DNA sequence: TGTGCCAGCAGCCCGCGGGGTTCTGAAGCTTTCTTT.

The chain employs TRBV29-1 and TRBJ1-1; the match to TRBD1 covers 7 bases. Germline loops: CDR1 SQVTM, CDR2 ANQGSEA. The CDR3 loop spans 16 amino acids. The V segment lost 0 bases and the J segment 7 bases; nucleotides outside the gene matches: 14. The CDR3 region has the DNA TGCAGCGTTGAAGATCCCACGACAGGGTCGATCGGTGAAGCTTTCTTT. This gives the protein CSVEDPTTGSIGEAFF.

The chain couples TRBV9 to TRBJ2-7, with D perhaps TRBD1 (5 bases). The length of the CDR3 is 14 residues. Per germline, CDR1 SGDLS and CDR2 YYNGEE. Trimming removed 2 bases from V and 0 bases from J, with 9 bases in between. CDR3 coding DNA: TGTGCCAGCAGCGTCCAGGGAAACTCCTACGAGCAGTACTTC. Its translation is CASSVQGNSYEQYF.

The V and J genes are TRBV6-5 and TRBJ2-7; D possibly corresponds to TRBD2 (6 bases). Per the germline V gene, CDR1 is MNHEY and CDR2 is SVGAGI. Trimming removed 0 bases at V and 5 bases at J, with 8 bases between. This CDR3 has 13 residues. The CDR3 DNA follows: TGTGCCAGCAGTTACTCGCGGGACCACGAGCAGTACTTC. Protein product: CASSYSRDHEQYF.

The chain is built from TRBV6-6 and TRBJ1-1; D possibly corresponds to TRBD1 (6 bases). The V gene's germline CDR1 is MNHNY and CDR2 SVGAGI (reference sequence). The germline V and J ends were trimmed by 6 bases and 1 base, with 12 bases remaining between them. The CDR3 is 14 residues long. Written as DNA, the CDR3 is TGTGCCAGCAGGACAGGACAGTCGAACACTGAAGCTTTCTTT. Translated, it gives CASRTGQSNTEAFF.

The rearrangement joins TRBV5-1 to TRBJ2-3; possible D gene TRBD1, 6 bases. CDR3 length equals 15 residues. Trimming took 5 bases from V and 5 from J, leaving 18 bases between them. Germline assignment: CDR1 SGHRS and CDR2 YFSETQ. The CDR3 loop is CASSSGDLRKDTQYF. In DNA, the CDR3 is TGCGCCAGCAGTTCAGGGGACCTTCGTAAAGATACGCAGTATTTT.

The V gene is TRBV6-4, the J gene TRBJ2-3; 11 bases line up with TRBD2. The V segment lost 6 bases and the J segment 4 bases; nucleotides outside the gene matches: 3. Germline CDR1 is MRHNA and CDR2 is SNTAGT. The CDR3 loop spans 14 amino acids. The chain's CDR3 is CASSRLAGSDTQYF. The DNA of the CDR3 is TGTGCCAGCAGCAGACTAGCGGGGTCAGATACGCAGTATTTT.

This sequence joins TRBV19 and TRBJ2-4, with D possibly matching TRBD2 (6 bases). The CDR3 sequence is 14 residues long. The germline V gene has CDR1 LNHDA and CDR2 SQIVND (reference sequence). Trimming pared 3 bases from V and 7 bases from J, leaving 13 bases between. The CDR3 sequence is CASSIRRERNIQYF. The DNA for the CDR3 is TGTGCCAGTAGTATTAGGAGGGAGAGGAACATTCAGTACTTC. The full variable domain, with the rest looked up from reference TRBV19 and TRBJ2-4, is DGGITQSPKYLFRKEGQNVTLSCEQNLNHDAMYWYRQDPGQGLRLIYYSQIVNDFQKGDIAEGYSVSREKKESFPLTVTSAQKNPTAFYLCASSIRRERNIQYFGAGTRLSVL.

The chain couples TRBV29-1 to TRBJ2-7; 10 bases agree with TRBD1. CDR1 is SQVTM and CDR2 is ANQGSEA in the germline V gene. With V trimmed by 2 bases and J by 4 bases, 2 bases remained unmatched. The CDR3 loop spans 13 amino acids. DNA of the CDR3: TGCAGCGTTGAATCGGGACAGGGGTACGAGCAGTACTTC. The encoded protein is CSVESGQGYEQYF.

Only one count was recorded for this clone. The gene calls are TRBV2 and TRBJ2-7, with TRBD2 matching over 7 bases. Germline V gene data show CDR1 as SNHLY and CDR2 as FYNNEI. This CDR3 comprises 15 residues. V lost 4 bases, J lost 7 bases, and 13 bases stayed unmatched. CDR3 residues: CASSVSSGVPREQYF. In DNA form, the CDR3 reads TGTGCCAGCAGTGTATCCAGCGGGGTCCCCCGGGAGCAGTACTTC.

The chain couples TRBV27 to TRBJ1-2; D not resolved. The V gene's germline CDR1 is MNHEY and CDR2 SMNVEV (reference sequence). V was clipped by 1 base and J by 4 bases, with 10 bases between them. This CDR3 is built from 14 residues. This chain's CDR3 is CASSLWQVVYGYTF. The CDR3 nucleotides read TGTGCCAGCAGTTTATGGCAGGTCGTCTATGGCTACACCTTC.

As DNA, the CDR3 is TGTGCCAGTAGTAGTCTCAGGCATTCCAATCAGCCCCAGCATTTT. As protein: CASSSLRHSNQPQHF. The chain links TRBV19 to TRBJ1-5; D gene uncertain. CDR1 is LNHDA and CDR2 is SQIVND in the germline V gene (reference sequence). V lost 4 bases and J lost 3, with 13 bases in between. The CDR3 covers 15 residues.

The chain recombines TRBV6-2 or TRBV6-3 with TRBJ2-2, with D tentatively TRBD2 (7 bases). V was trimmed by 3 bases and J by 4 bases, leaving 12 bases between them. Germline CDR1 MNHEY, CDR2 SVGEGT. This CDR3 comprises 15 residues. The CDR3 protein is CASSYTGGATGELFF. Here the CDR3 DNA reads TGTGCCAGCAGTTATACGGGGGGCGCCACCGGGGAGCTGTTTTTT.

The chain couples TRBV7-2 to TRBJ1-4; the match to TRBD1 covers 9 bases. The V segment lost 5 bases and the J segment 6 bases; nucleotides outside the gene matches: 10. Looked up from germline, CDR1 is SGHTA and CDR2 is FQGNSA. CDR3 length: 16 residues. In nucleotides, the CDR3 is TGTGCCAGCAGCCACTCCTGGACAGGGGCAGATGAAAAACTGTTTTTT. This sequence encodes CASSHSWTGADEKLFF.

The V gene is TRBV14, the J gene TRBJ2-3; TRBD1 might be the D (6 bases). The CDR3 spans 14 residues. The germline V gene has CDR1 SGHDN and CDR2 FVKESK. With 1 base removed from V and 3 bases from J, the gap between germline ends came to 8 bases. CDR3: CASSQVGGTDTQYF. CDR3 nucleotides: TGTGCCAGCAGCCAAGTAGGGGGAACAGATACGCAGTATTTT.

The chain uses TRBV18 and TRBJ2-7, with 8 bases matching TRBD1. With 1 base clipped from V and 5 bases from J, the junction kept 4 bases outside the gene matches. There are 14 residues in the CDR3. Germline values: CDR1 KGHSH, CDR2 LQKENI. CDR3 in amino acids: CASSPRTGLHEQYF. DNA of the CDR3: TGTGCCAGCTCACCACGGACAGGGCTTCACGAGCAGTACTTC.

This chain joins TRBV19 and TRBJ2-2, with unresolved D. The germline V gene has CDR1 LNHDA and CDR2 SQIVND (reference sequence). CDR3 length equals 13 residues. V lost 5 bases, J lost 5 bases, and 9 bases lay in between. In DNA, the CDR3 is TGTGCCAGTAGTCCCCAGTTGACCGGGGAGCTGTTTTTT. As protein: CASSPQLTGELFF.